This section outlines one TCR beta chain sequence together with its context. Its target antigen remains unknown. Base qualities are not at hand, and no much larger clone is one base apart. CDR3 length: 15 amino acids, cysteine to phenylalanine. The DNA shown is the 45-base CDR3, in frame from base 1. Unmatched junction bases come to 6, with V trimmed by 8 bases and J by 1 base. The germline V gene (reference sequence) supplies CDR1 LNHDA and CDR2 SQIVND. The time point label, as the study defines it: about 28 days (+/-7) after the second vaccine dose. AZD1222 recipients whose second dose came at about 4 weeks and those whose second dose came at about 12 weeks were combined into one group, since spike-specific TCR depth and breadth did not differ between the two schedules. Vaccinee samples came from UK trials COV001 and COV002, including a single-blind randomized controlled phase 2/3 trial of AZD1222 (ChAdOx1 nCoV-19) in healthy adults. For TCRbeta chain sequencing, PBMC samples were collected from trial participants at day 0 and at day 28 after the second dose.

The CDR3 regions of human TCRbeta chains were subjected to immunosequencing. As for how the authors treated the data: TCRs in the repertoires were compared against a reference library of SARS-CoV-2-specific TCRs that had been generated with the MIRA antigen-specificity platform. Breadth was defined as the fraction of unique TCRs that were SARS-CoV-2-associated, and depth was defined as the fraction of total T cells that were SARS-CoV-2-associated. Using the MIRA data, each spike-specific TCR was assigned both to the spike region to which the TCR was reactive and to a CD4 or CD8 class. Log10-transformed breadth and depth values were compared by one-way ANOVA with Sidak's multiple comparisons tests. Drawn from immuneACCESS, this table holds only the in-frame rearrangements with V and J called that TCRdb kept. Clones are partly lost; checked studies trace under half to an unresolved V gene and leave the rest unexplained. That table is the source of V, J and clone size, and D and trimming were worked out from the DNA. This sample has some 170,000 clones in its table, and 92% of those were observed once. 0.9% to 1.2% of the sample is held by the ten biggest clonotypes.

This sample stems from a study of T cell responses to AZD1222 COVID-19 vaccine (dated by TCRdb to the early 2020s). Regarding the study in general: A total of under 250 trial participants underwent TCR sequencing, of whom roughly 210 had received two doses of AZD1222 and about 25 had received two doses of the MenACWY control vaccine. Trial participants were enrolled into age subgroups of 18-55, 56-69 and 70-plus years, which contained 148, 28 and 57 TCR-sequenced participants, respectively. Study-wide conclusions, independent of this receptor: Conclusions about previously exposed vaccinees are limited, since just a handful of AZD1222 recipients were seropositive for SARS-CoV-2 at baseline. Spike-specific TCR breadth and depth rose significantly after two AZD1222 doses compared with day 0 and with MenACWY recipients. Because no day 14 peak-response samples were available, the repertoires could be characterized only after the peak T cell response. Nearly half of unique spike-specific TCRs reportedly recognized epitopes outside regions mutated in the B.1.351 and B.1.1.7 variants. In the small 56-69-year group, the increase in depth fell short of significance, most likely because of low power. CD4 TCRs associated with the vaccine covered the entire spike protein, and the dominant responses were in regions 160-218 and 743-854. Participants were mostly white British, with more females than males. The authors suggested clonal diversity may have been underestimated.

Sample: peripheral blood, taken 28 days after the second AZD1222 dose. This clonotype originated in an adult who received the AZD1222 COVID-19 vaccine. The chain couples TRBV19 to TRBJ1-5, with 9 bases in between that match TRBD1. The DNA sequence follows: TGTGCCAGTCAACAGGGGGCTGGGAGCAATCAGCCCCAGCATTTT. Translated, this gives CASQQGAGSNQPQHF. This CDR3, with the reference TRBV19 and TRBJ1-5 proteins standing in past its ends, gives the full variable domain DGGITQSPKYLFRKEGQNVTLSCEQNLNHDAMYWYRQDPGQGLRLIYYSQIVNDFQKGDIAEGYSVSREKKESFPLTVTSAQKNPTAFYLCASQQGAGSNQPQHFGDGTRLSIL.